A single sample gave rise to the 11 T cell receptor beta chains below, sequenced in a study of T cell responses to AZD1222 COVID-19 vaccine. Libraries were prepared by immunoSEQ multiplex PCR; TCRdb keeps only in-frame clonotypes and omits some of them. The sample shows tens of thousands of clones, around 89% of them seen only once. The starting material was peripheral blood, obtained on day 0 of AZD1222 vaccination. The receptor set was obtained from an adult in good health.

This sequence joins TRBV24-1 and TRBJ2-7, with 9 bases that match TRBD2. V shed 7 bases, J shed 9 bases, and the junction held 6 bases outside the gene matches. The CDR3 spans 12 residues. From germline, CDR1 is KGHDR and CDR2 SFDVKD. The CDR3 region has the DNA TGTGCCACCAGGGGTCTAGCGGGGCCGCAGTACTTC. Its protein product is CATRGLAGPQYF.

As DNA, the CDR3 is TGTGCCAGCAGCGCCACCGGGACAGGGTACTATGGCTACACCTTC. This encodes CASSATGTGYYGYTF. V and J are TRBV9 and TRBJ1-2; 9 bases fit TRBD1. The V gene's germline CDR1 is SGDLS and CDR2 YYNGEE. The CDR3 loop spans 15 amino acids. The trim removed 3 bases at V and 3 bases at J, leaving 6 bases unmatched.

This chain uses TRBV5-5 with TRBJ1-2; 12 positions agree with TRBD1. The CDR3 length is 15 residues. Germline CDR1 is SGHKS and CDR2 is YYEKEE (reference sequence). The ends lost 1 base at V and 5 bases at J; junction bases unmatched: 3. CDR3 region: CASSLPGQGAYGYTF. As DNA, the CDR3 is TGTGCCAGCAGCTTGCCGGGACAGGGGGCTTATGGCTACACCTTC.

J is TRBJ1-1 and V is TRBV3-1 (or the pseudogene TRBV3-2); 7 positions match TRBD1. CDR3 size: 16 residues. The germline gives CDR1 LGHDT, CDR2 YNNKEL (reference sequence). J lost 6 bases, V lost 4 bases, and 14 bases had no gene match. CDR3 residues: CASSRTNTGVLAEAFF. Written as DNA, the CDR3 is TGTGCCAGCAGCCGAACTAATACAGGGGTGCTCGCTGAAGCTTTCTTT.

This chain connects TRBV12-3 or TRBV12-4 to TRBJ2-7; TRBD1 or TRBD2 may be the D gene (5 bases each). V lost 2 bases to trimming and J lost 5 bases, with 10 bases between them. The CDR3 is 13 residues long. CDR3 in amino acids: CASSLRQGHEQYF. The CDR3, as DNA: TGTGCCAGCAGTTTACGGCAGGGACACGAGCAGTACTTC.

The J gene is TRBJ2-1, the V gene TRBV6-5, with 8 bases fitting TRBD2. The germline CDR1 and CDR2 sequences are MNHEY and SVGAGI. This CDR3 contains 14 residues. V lost 8 bases and J lost 6; bases outside the gene matches: 9. The CDR3 loop reads CASGSGGLGNEQFF. As DNA, the CDR3 is TGTGCCAGCGGATCGGGGGGGCTTGGCAATGAGCAGTTCTTC.

The chain couples TRBV18 to TRBJ2-1, with D tentatively TRBD2 (5 bases). The CDR3 spans 13 residues. Germline assignment: CDR1 KGHSH and CDR2 LQKENI. Trimming cost V 2 bases and J 9 bases, with 11 bases left between them. CDR3 coding DNA: TGTGCCAGCTCACCAGATCGGGGTACTGAGCAGTTCTTC. Translation: CASSPDRGTEQFF.

The V call is TRBV7-9, the J call TRBJ1-4; D is uncertain. The CDR3 runs to 16 residues. V was trimmed by 3 bases and J by 0 bases, leaving 11 bases between them. Germline CDR1 SEHNR, CDR2 FQNEAQ (reference sequence). In DNA form, the CDR3 reads TGTGCCAGCAGCTTTTCGGAGACTGCAACTAATGAAAAACTGTTTTTT. Residues: CASSFSETATNEKLFF.

The V and J genes are TRBV12-3 or TRBV12-4 and TRBJ1-1; no definite D call. CDR3 size: 12 residues. Trimming removed 3 bases at V and 4 bases at J, with 6 bases between. CDR3 sequence: CASSFWPTEAFF. CDR3 in DNA: TGTGCCAGCAGTTTTTGGCCCACTGAAGCTTTCTTT.

The V call is TRBV28, the J call TRBJ1-6, with TRBD1 matching 7 bases. This CDR3 contains 16 residues. Germline V gene data show CDR1 as MDHEN and CDR2 as SYDVKM. V was clipped by 7 bases and J by 1 base; unmatched bases: 7. The CDR3 DNA sequence: TGTGCCAGCACCCAAGGGGGCTCGTCCTATAATTCACCCCTCCACTTT. Translating gives CASTQGGSSYNSPLHF.

This rearrangement joins TRBV29-1 to TRBJ1-1; 8 nucleotides align to TRBD1. The CDR3 runs to 12 residues. Per the germline V gene, CDR1 is SQVTM and CDR2 is ANQGSEA. With 4 bases clipped from V and 8 bases from J, the junction kept 6 bases outside the gene matches. CDR3 region: CSVGPGGAEAFF. Written as DNA, the CDR3 is TGCAGCGTTGGGCCAGGGGGCGCGGAAGCTTTCTTT.